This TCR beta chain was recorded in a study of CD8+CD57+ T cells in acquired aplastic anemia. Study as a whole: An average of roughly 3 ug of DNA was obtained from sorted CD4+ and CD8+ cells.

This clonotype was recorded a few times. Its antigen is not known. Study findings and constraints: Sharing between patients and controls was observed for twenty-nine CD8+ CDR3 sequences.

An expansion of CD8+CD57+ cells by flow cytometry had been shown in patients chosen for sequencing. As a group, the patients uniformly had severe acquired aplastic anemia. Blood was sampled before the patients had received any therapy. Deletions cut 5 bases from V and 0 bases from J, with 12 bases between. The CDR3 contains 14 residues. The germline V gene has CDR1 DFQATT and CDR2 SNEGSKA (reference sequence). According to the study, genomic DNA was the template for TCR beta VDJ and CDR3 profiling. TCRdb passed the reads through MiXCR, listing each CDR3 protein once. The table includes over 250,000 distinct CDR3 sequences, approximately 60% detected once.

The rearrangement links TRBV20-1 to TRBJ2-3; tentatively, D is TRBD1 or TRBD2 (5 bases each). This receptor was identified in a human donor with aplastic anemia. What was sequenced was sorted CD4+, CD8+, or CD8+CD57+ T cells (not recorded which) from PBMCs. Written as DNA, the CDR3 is TGCAGTGCTTCCCCTGGGGGTAGCACAGATACGCAGTATTTT. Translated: CSASPGGSTDTQYF.